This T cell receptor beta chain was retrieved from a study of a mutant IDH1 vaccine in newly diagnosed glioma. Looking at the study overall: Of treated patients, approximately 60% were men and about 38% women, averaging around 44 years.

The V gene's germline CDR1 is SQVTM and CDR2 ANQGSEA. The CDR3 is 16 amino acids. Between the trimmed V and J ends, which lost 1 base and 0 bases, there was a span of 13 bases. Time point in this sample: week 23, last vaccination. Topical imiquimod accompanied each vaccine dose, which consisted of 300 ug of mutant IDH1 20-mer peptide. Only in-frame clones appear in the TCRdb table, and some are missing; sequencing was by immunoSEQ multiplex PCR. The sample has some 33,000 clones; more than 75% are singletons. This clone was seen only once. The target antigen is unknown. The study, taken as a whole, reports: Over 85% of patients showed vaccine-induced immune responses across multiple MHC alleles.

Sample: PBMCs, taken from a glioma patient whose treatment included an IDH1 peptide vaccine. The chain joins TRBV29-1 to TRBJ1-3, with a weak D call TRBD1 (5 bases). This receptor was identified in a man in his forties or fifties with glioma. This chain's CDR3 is CSVEGGDGSSGNTIYF. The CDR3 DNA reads TGCAGCGTTGAAGGAGGGGACGGGAGCTCTGGAAACACCATATATTTT.